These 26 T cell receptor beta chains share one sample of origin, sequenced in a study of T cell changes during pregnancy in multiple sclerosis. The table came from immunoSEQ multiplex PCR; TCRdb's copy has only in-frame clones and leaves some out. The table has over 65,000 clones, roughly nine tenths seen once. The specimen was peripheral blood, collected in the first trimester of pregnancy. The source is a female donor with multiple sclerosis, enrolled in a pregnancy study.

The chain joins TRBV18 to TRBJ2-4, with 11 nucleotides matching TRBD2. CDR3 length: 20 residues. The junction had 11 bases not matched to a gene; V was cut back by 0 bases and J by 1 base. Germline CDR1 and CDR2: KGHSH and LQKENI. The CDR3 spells CASSPPVGSGGASAKNIQYF. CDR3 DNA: TGTGCCAGCTCACCACCGGTTGGTAGCGGGGGGGCCTCTGCCAAAAACATTCAGTACTTC.

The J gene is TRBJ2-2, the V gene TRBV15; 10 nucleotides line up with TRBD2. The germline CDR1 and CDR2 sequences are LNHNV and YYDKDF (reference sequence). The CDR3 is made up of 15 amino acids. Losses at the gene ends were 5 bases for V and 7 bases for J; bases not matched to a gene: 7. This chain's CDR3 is CATSSSGGASGELFF. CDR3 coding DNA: TGTGCCACCAGCTCGAGCGGGGGGGCAAGCGGGGAGCTGTTTTTT.

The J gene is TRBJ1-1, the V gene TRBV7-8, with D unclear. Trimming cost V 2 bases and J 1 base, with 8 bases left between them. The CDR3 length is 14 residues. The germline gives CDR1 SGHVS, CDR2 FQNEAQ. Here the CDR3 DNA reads TGTGCCAGCAGCTTATTAGCGGGGAACACTGAAGCTTTCTTT. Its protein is CASSLLAGNTEAFF. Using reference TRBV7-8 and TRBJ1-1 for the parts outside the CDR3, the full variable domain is GAGVSQSPRYKVAKRGQDVALRCDPISGHVSLFWYQQALGQGPEFLTYFQNEAQLDKSGLPSDRFFAERPEGSVSTLKIQRTQQEDSAVYLCASSLLAGNTEAFFGQGTRLTVV.

CDR3 DNA: TGTGCCATCAGTGACCTTTTCCAGCGGGAAGGCGGGGAGCTGTTTTTT. Amino acids: CAISDLFQREGGELFF. The chain recombines TRBV10-3 with TRBJ2-2, with 7 nucleotides matching TRBD2. J lost 7 bases, V lost 3 bases, and 11 bases had no gene match. The V gene's germline CDR1 is ENHRY and CDR2 SYGVKD. This CDR3 spans 16 amino acids.

CDR3 bases: TGCAGCGTTGAAGATCGGGCAGGGGGCTCCTACGAGCAGTACTTC. The encoded protein is CSVEDRAGGSYEQYF. V is TRBV29-1 and J is TRBJ2-7; 7 bases agree with TRBD1. The ends lost 0 bases at V and 0 bases at J; junction bases unmatched: 5. This CDR3 has 15 amino acids. Germline CDR1 is SQVTM and CDR2 is ANQGSEA.

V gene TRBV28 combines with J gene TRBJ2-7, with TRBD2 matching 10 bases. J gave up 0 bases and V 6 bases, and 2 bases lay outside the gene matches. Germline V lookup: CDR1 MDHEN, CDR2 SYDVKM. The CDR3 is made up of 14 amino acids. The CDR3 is CASRASGSSYEQYF. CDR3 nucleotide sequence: TGTGCCAGCAGGGCTAGCGGGAGCTCCTACGAGCAGTACTTC.

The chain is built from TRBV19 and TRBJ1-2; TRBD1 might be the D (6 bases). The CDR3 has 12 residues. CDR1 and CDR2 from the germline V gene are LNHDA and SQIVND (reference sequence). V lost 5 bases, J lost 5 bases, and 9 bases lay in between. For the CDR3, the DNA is TGTGCCAGTAGTCTGACAGGATATGGCTACACCTTC. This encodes CASSLTGYGYTF.

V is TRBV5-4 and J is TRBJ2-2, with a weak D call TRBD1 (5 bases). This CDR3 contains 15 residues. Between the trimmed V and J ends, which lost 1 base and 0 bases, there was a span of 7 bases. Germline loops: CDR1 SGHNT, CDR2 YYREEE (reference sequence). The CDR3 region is CASSLRGSNTGELFF. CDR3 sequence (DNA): TGTGCCAGCAGCTTGAGGGGCTCGAACACCGGGGAGCTGTTTTTT.

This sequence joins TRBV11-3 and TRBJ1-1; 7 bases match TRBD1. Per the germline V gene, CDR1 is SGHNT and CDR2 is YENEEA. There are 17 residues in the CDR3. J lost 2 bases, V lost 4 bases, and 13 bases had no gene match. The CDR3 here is CASSSTRSGTANTEAFF. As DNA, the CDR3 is TGTGCCAGCAGCTCAACTCGCTCCGGGACAGCAAACACTGAAGCTTTCTTT.

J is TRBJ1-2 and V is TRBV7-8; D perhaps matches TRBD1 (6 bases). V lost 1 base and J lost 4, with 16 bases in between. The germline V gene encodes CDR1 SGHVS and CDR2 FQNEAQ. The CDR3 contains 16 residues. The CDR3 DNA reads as TGTGCCAGCAGCTTAGTGGCAGGGGACAACGTCTATGGCTACACCTTC. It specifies CASSLVAGDNVYGYTF.

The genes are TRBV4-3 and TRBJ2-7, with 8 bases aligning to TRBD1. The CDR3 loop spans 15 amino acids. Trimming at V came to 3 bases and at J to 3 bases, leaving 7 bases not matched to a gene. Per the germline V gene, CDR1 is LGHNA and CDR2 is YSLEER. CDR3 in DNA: TGCGCCAGCAGCCAGGCAGGGGGCGCGGTCTACGAGCAGTACTTC. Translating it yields CASSQAGGAVYEQYF.

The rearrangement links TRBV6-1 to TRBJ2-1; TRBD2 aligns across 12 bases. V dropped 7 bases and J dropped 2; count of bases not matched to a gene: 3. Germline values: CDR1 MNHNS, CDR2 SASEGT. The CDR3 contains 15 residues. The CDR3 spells CASTRTSGTYNEQFF. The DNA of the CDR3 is TGTGCCAGCACTCGGACTAGCGGGACCTACAATGAGCAGTTCTTC.

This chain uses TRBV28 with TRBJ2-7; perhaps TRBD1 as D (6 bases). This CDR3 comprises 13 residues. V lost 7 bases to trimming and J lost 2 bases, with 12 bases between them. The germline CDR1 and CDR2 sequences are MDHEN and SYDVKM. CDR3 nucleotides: TGTGCCAGCAACCCAGGGGTTGCCTACGAGCAGTACTTC. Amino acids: CASNPGVAYEQYF.

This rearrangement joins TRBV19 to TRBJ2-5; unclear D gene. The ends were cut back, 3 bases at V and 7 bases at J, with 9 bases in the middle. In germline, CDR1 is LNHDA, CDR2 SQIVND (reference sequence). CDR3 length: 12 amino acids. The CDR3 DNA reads TGTGCCAGTAGTATTGTCTCGGGGACCCAGTACTTC. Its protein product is CASSIVSGTQYF.

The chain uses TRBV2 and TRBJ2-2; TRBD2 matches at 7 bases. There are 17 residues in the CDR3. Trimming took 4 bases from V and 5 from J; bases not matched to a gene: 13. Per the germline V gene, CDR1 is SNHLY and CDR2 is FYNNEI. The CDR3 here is CASSGAVASGFTGELFF. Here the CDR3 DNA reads TGTGCCAGCAGTGGCGCCGTGGCTAGCGGATTTACCGGGGAGCTGTTTTTT.

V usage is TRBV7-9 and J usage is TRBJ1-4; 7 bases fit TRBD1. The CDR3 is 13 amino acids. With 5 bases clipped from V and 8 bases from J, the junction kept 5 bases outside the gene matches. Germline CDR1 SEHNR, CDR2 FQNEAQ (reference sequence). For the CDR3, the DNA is TGTGCCAGCAGCCTACAGGGGAGGGAAAAACTGTTTTTT. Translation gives CASSLQGREKLFF.

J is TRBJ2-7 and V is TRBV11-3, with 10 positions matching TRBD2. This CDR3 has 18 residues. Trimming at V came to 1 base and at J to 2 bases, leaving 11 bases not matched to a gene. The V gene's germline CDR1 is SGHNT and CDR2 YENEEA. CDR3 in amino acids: CASSLVLAGGGGPYEQYF. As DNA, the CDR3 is TGTGCCAGCAGCTTAGTTTTAGCGGGGGGCGGCGGGCCCTACGAGCAGTACTTC.

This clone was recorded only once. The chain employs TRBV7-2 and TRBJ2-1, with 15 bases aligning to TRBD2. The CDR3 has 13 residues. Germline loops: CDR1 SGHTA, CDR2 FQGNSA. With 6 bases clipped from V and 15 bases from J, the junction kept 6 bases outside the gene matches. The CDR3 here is CASSFAGLAGGFF. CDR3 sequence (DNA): TGTGCCAGCAGTTTCGCGGGACTAGCGGGGGGGTTCTTC.

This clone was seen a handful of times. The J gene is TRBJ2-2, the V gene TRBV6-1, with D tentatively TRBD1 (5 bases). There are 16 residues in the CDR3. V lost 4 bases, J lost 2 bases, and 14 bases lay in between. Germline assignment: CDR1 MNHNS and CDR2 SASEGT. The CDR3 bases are TGTGCCAGCAGTGGGCGAGGCAGGGCCAACACCGGGGAGCTGTTTTTT. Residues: CASSGRGRANTGELFF.

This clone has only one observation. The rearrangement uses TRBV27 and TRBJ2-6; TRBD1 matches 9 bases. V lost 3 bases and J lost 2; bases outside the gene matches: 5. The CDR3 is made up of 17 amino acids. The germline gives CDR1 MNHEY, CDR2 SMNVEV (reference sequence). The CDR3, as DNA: TGTGCCAGCAGTTTGTCACAGGGGGCCACTGGGGCCAACGTCCTGACTTTC. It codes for CASSLSQGATGANVLTF.

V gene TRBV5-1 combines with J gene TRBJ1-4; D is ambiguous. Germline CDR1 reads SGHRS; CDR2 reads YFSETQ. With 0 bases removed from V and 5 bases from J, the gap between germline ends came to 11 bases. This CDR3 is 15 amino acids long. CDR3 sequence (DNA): TGCGCCAGCAGCTTGGCGGAGGGTTGGAATGAAAAACTGTTTTTT. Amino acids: CASSLAEGWNEKLFF.

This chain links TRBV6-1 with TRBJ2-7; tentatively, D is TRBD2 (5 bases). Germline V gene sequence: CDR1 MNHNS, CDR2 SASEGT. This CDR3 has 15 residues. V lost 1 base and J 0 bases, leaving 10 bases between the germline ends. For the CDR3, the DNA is TGTGCCAGCAGTGAAGAGGCGGGCAGCTCCTACGAGCAGTACTTC. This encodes CASSEEAGSSYEQYF.

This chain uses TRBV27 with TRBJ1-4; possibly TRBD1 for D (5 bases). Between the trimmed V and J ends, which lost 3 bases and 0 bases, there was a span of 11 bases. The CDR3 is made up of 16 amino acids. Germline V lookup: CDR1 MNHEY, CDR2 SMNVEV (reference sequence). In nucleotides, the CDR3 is TGTGCCAGCAGTTTCCTTGACAGAGCAACTAATGAAAAACTGTTTTTT. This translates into CASSFLDRATNEKLFF. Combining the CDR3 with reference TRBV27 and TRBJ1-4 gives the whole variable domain EAQVTQNPRYLITVTGKKLTVTCSQNMNHEYMSWYRQDPGLGLRQIYYSMNVEVTDKGDVPEGYKVSRKEKRNFPLILESPSPNQTSLYFCASSFLDRATNEKLFFGSGTQLSVL.

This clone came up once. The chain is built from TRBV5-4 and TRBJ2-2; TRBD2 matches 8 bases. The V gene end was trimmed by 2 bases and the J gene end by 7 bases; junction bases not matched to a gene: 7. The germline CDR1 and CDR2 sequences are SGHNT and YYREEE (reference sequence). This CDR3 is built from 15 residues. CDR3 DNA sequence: TGTGCCAGCAGCTTCCCGGGGGGGCCGGGCGGGGAGCTGTTTTTT. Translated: CASSFPGGPGGELFF.

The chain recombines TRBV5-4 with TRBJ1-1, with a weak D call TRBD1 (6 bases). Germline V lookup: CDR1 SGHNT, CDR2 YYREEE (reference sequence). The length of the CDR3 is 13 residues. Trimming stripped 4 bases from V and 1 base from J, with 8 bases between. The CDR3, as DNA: TGTGCCAGCAGCGGACAGACGAACACTGAAGCTTTCTTT. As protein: CASSGQTNTEAFF.

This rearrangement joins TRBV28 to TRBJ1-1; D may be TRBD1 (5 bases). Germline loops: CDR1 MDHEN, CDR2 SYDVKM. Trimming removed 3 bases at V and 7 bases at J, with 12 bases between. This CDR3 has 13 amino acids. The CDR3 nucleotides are TGTGCCAGCAGTTTTTCCCGACAGAGTGAAGCTTTCTTT. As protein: CASSFSRQSEAFF. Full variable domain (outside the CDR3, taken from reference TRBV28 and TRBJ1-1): DVKVTQSSRYLVKRTGEKVFLECVQDMDHENMFWYRQDPGLGLRLIYFSYDVKMKEKGDIPEGYSVSREKKERFSLILESASTNQTSMYLCASSFSRQSEAFFGQGTRLTVV.